The 22 T cell receptor beta chains reported below all come from one sample, sequenced in a study of CD8 T cells in Susac syndrome. The RNA, roughly 0.45 to 1 ug, was put through reverse transcription using random hexamers. TCRdb ran MiXCR on the immunoSEQ multiplex PCR reads and lists one entry per CDR3 protein. The sample shows 100,000 to 150,000 distinct CDR3 sequences, 96% of them seen only once. Material for sequencing was CD4+ T cells from PBMCs. These receptors all stem from a human donor with Susac syndrome.

This rearrangement joins TRBV6-1 to TRBJ1-1; a weak D match, TRBD1 (5 bases). Trimming took 4 bases from V and 0 from J, leaving 15 bases between them. The germline V gene encodes CDR1 MNHNS and CDR2 SASEGT. This CDR3 has 16 amino acids. DNA of the CDR3: TGTGCCAGCAGTGCATACCTGGGGCAGTTGAACACTGAAGCTTTCTTT. Its translation is CASSAYLGQLNTEAFF.

This clonotype was detected only once. The chain uses TRBV30 and TRBJ2-7, with 8 positions matching TRBD2. Germline CDR1 GTSNPN, CDR2 SVGIG (reference sequence). Germline trimming cut 2 bases from V and 2 bases from J; bases unmatched to any gene: 5. The CDR3 loop spans 14 amino acids. CDR3 residues: CAWSSPGGAYEQYF. CDR3 DNA sequence: TGTGCCTGGAGTTCCCCGGGGGGGGCCTACGAGCAGTACTTC.

This clonotype was found once. This chain connects TRBV29-1 to TRBJ1-2; D ambiguous. Trimming took off 6 bases at V and 4 bases at J, with 15 bases between the two ends. Germline V gene sequence: CDR1 SQVTM, CDR2 ANQGSEA. The CDR3 is made up of 13 amino acids. CDR3 DNA: TGCAGCGTAACCCGCAATTGGGCCTATGGCTACACCTTC. Translating it yields CSVTRNWAYGYTF.

The chain joins TRBV11-2 to TRBJ2-1; 12 bases are a match to TRBD2. V was clipped by 1 base and J by 7 bases; unmatched bases: 11. The CDR3 is 18 amino acids. CDR1 and CDR2 from the germline V gene are SGHAT and FQNNGV. This CDR3 reads CASSLAGRLAGGDNEQFF. CDR3 DNA: TGTGCCAGCAGCTTAGCCGGACGGCTAGCGGGAGGGGATAATGAGCAGTTCTTC.

The CDR3: CATTGLPYEQYF. DNA of the CDR3: TGTGCCACGACGGGACTGCCCTACGAGCAGTACTTC. The rearrangement uses TRBV10-3 and TRBJ2-7; tentative D call: TRBD2 (6 bases). This CDR3 has 12 amino acids. The V gene's germline CDR1 is ENHRY and CDR2 SYGVKD. The ends were cut back, 10 bases at V and 2 bases at J, with 12 bases in the middle.

The gene calls are TRBV15 and TRBJ2-5, with a possible D match to TRBD2 (6 bases). This CDR3 is built from 16 residues. V was pared by 0 bases and J by 3 bases, with 14 bases between. Germline V CDR1 and CDR2: LNHNV, YYDKDF (reference sequence). The DNA of the CDR3 is TGTGCCACCAGCAGAGATTTTGGAGGGACGGAAGAGACCCAGTACTTC. Protein sequence: CATSRDFGGTEETQYF.

V is TRBV9 and J is TRBJ1-5, with D uncertain. The CDR3 has 16 residues. V lost 4 bases and J lost 1, with 15 bases in between. The germline V gene encodes CDR1 SGDLS and CDR2 YYNGEE. CDR3 sequence reads: CASSPGLGVSNQPQHF. The DNA for the CDR3 is TGTGCCAGCAGCCCAGGACTTGGGGTGAGCAATCAGCCCCAGCATTTT.

J is TRBJ1-2 and V is TRBV9; 7 bases agree with TRBD1. J gave up 5 bases and V 3 bases, and 10 bases lay outside the gene matches. Germline loops: CDR1 SGDLS, CDR2 YYNGEE. CDR3 length: 15 amino acids. The CDR3 DNA follows: TGTGCCAGCAGCGGTAGAGGACAGGTCCCTTATGGCTACACCTTC. Translating it yields CASSGRGQVPYGYTF.

The genes are TRBV20-1 and TRBJ2-7; 9 nucleotides line up with TRBD2. CDR1 is DFQATT, CDR2 SNEGSKA, per germline (reference sequence). This CDR3 has 15 amino acids. J was trimmed by 2 bases and V by 0 bases; bases with no gene match: 5. CDR3 nucleotides: TGCAGTGCTAGAGATTCAAGCGGGAGGCCCTACGAGCAGTACTTC. This sequence encodes CSARDSSGRPYEQYF.

The chain joins TRBV30 to TRBJ2-2; 9 nucleotides align to TRBD1. V was pared by 0 bases and J by 7 bases, with 9 bases of the junction left unmatched. The CDR3 totals 16 residues. Germline lookup yields CDR1 GTSNPN and CDR2 SVGIG (reference sequence). The chain's CDR3 is CAWSVSGQGMIGELFF. Written as DNA, the CDR3 is TGTGCCTGGAGTGTATCTGGACAGGGGATGATCGGGGAGCTGTTTTTT.

As regards this clonotype: At one end, the junction sequence differs from germline, possibly due to a read error. The chain is built from TRBV12-5 and TRBJ1-1; 8 nucleotides match TRBD1. Germline V lookup: CDR1 LGHNT, CDR2 FRNRAP. The length of the CDR3 is 14 residues. The CDR3 spells CASGLGTGNAEAFF. Written as DNA, the CDR3 is TGTGCTAGTGGTTTGGGGACAGGGAACGCTGAAGCTTTCTTT. Variable domain in full (rest from reference TRBV12-5 and TRBJ1-1): DARVTQTPRHKVTEMGQEVTMRCQPILGHNTVFWYRQTMMQGLELLAYFRNRAPLDDSGMPKDRFSAEMPDATLATLKIQPSEPRDSAVYFCASGLGTGNAEAFFGQGTRLTVV.

The chain employs TRBV5-1 and TRBJ2-1; a weak D match, TRBD2 (5 bases). The CDR3 totals 14 residues. Germline V gene data show CDR1 as SGHRS and CDR2 as YFSETQ. Trimming took 4 bases from V and 9 from J, leaving 17 bases between them. CDR3 sequence: CASSMTGLAGEQFF. The DNA of the CDR3 is TGCGCCAGCAGCATGACGGGTCTAGCTGGTGAGCAGTTCTTC.

J is TRBJ2-1 and V is TRBV9; D is possibly TRBD2 (6 bases). V lost 0 bases, J lost 9 bases, and 10 bases lay in between. The CDR3 spans 13 residues. From germline, CDR1 is SGDLS and CDR2 YYNGEE. CDR3 amino acids: CASSVEVGGEQFF. The CDR3 bases are TGTGCCAGCAGCGTAGAAGTCGGGGGTGAGCAGTTCTTC.

The V gene is TRBV7-2, the J gene TRBJ2-3; 9 bases align to TRBD2. V lost 10 bases to trimming and J lost 0 bases; unmatched junction nucleotides: 5. The length of the CDR3 is 14 residues. Germline CDR1 is SGHTA and CDR2 is FQGNSA. The CDR3 region is CATSGRSSTDTQYF. As DNA, the CDR3 is TGTGCCACGAGCGGGAGGTCTAGCACAGATACGCAGTATTTT.

The genes are TRBV7-6 and TRBJ2-4; the D is unclear. The CDR3 runs to 15 residues. V lost 1 base, J lost 6 bases, and 13 bases lay in between. Germline V lookup: CDR1 SGHVS, CDR2 FNYEAQ. Here the CDR3 reads CASSLDGSLSNIQYF. In DNA, the CDR3 is TGTGCCAGCAGCTTAGATGGATCTCTGTCAAACATTCAGTACTTC.

V usage is TRBV19 and J usage is TRBJ2-4, with 7 bases aligning to TRBD2. Germline CDR1 reads LNHDA; CDR2 reads SQIVND (reference sequence). V shed 2 bases and J 0 bases; nucleotides not matched to a gene: 13. This CDR3 comprises 19 residues. The CDR3 coding sequence is TGTGCCAGTAGTATACTGGGCGGGAGCAACAAGGGAGCCAAAAACATTCAGTACTTC. It codes for CASSILGGSNKGAKNIQYF.

This chain connects TRBV20-1 to TRBJ2-1; D is unresolved. Per the germline V gene, CDR1 is DFQATT and CDR2 is SNEGSKA (reference sequence). Trimming took 3 bases from V and 7 from J, leaving 10 bases between them. The CDR3 has 12 residues. The CDR3 nucleotides read TGCAGTGCTAGGCCTTTGGGAAATGAGCAGTTCTTC. Its translation: CSARPLGNEQFF.

The chain employs TRBV6-1 and TRBJ2-3, with TRBD2 matching 9 bases. Germline V gene data show CDR1 as MNHNS and CDR2 as SASEGT. The CDR3 runs 16 residues. V lost 5 bases and J lost 0; bases outside the gene matches: 6. The chain's CDR3 is CASSKTSGSSTDTQYF. CDR3 in DNA: TGTGCCAGCAGTAAAACTAGCGGGTCTAGCACAGATACGCAGTATTTT.

The chain joins TRBV29-1 to TRBJ1-5, with TRBD1 identical over 8 bases. Trimming at V came to 7 bases and at J to 6 bases, leaving 8 bases not matched to a gene. CDR1 SQVTM and CDR2 ANQGSEA come from the germline V gene. The CDR3 totals 13 residues. The CDR3 here is CSATQGEGQPQHF. CDR3 DNA: TGCAGCGCTACACAGGGGGAAGGTCAGCCCCAGCATTTT.

The J gene is TRBJ1-3, the V gene TRBV20-1; 7 nucleotides agree with TRBD1. Trimming cost V 2 bases and J 6 bases; bases outside gene matches: 10. CDR1 and CDR2 from the germline V gene are DFQATT and SNEGSKA (reference sequence). The CDR3 spans 15 residues. Here the CDR3 DNA reads TGCAGTGCTAGATCCAAACAGGGGAATGAAAACACCATATATTTT. This sequence encodes CSARSKQGNENTIYF.

The rearrangement uses TRBV4-2 and TRBJ1-2; maybe TRBD1 (6 bases). This CDR3 comprises 15 residues. Per germline, CDR1 LGHNA and CDR2 YNFKEQ. V was pared by 3 bases and J by 4 bases, with 15 bases between. CDR3: CASSQTQGSGYGYTF. The CDR3 nucleotides read TGTGCCAGCAGCCAGACACAGGGTTCCGGCTATGGCTACACCTTC.

The chain recombines TRBV12-3 or TRBV12-4 with TRBJ1-2; D gene unclear. This CDR3 region has 12 residues. Trimming stripped 2 bases from V and 7 bases from J, with 8 bases between. The CDR3 nucleotides are TGTGCCAGCAGTTTAATATTCGGTGGCTACACCTTC. Residues: CASSLIFGGYTF.